A single T cell receptor beta chain is shown here with its context. Its antigen is as yet unknown. Input for naive CD8 libraries was roughly 19,000 to 1,000,000 sorted cells; the RNA fraction used was 10%, 30% or 50%. The data originate from a study of molecular identifiers for immune sequencing clone quantification. Whole-study findings and limits: Clones carrying above 20 RNA copies accounted for over 98% of effector molecules, under 1% in naive cells.

Library preparation followed earlier protocols using designated TCR primers. TCRdb recomputed calls from the PCR reads with MiXCR, one row per CDR3 protein. The sample records about 640,000 distinct CDR3 sequences, 20% being singletons. Germline CDR1 and CDR2: LGHNT and FRNRAP. This CDR3 has 14 amino acids. V shed 1 base and J shed 4 bases, with 10 bases lying between them. What was sequenced was naive CD8+ T cells from blood, with Jurkat cell RNA spiked in. The subset is: FACS-sorted CD8+CD4-CCR7+CD45RA+ naive T cells. This clonotype originated in a human donor in good health. Some libraries in this study had Jurkat cell RNA spiked in. The J gene is TRBJ1-2, the V gene TRBV12-5; D possibly corresponds to TRBD1 (5 bases). CDR3 loop: CASGLGGDGYGYTF. DNA of the CDR3: TGTGCTAGTGGTTTGGGGGGCGACGGCTATGGCTACACCTTC. The full variable domain, its missing parts supplied by reference TRBV12-5 and TRBJ1-2, is DARVTQTPRHKVTEMGQEVTMRCQPILGHNTVFWYRQTMMQGLELLAYFRNRAPLDDSGMPKDRFSAEMPDATLATLKIQPSEPRDSAVYFCASGLGGDGYGYTFGSGTRLTVV.